Shown below are 22 T cell receptor beta chains from a single sample sequenced in a study of blood T cell repertoires in COVID-19. Generated by immunoSEQ multiplex PCR, the TCRdb table keeps only in-frame clones and is missing some. Of more than 65,000 clones listed, about 83% were seen once; the top ten hold over 5%. The sequenced material came from peripheral blood. These receptors came from a man aged 60-69 years with acute or convalescent COVID-19.

The chain has TRBV24-1 and TRBJ1-5, with D maybe TRBD1 (5 bases). Trimming took 5 bases from V and 7 from J, leaving 11 bases between them. This CDR3 contains 13 residues. The germline V gene encodes CDR1 KGHDR and CDR2 SFDVKD. CDR3 region: CATSAQGGQPQHF. CDR3 nucleotides: TGTGCCACCAGTGCCCAGGGCGGCCAGCCCCAGCATTTT.

Remarks on this clone: A clone one base away is much larger, so this may be a read error. The J gene is TRBJ1-6, the V gene TRBV6-2 or TRBV6-3, with 9 bases lining up with TRBD1. Germline CDR1 reads MNHEY; CDR2 reads SVGEGT. The CDR3 is 14 residues long. V was pared by 4 bases and J by 5 bases, with 0 bases of the junction left unmatched. CDR3 DNA: TGTGCCAGCAGTTGGACAGGGGATAATTCACCCCTCCACTTT. This codes for CASSWTGDNSPLHF.

The chain has TRBV30 and TRBJ1-1, with D perhaps matching TRBD1 (5 bases). This CDR3 is built from 13 residues. Per the germline V gene, CDR1 is GTSNPN and CDR2 is SVGIG (reference sequence). V was clipped by 0 bases and J by 8 bases, with 13 bases between them. Here the CDR3 DNA reads TGTGCCTGGAGTGTACTGAGCCGGGGGGAAGCTTTCTTT. Translation: CAWSVLSRGEAFF. The full variable domain, its missing parts supplied by reference TRBV30 and TRBJ1-1, is SQTIHQWPATLVQPVGSPLSLECTVEGTSNPNLYWYRQAAGRGLQLLFYSVGIGQISSEVPQNLSASRPQDRQFILSSKKLLLSDSGFYLCAWSVLSRGEAFFGQGTRLTVV.

The chain couples TRBV7-3 to TRBJ1-6; D call uncertain. The CDR3 totals 13 residues. The germline CDR1 and CDR2 sequences are SGHTA and FQGTGA. V lost 5 bases and J lost 10, with 12 bases in between. As DNA, the CDR3 is TGTGCCAGCAGCCCCCAGGATGGATCACCCCTCCACTTT. Translated: CASSPQDGSPLHF.

In this sample, this clone turned up once. The chain employs TRBV19 and TRBJ2-1; no definite D call. The CDR3 loop spans 13 amino acids. Germline CDR1 and CDR2: LNHDA and SQIVND (reference sequence). Deletions cut 3 bases from V and 7 bases from J, with 10 bases between. CDR3 loop: CASSILVLNEQFF. The CDR3 bases are TGTGCCAGTAGTATCTTAGTGTTGAATGAGCAGTTCTTC.

V gene TRBV5-8 combines with J gene TRBJ1-5, with D hard to call. This CDR3 region has 13 residues. Germline CDR1 SGHTS, CDR2 YDEGEE. V lost 2 bases to trimming and J lost 7 bases, with 10 bases between them. The DNA for the CDR3 is TGTGCCAGCAGCTTAACTAGTTGGCAGCCCCAGCATTTT. Translated: CASSLTSWQPQHF.

The CDR3 nucleotides are TGTGCCAGCAGTTACGTTGCGGGGGGGCCCGACACCGGGGAGCTGTTTTTT. Translation gives CASSYVAGGPDTGELFF. The chain joins TRBV6-2 or TRBV6-3 to TRBJ2-2; 9 bases are a match to TRBD2. The germline V gene has CDR1 MNHEY and CDR2 SVGEGT. CDR3 length equals 17 residues. Unmatched junction bases numbered 7, after V lost 2 bases and J lost 3 bases.

V gene TRBV6-6 combines with J gene TRBJ2-3; D is ambiguous. Germline V gene sequence: CDR1 MNHNY, CDR2 SVGAGI (reference sequence). Trimming took 5 bases from V and 3 from J, leaving 6 bases between them. This CDR3 comprises 12 residues. In DNA, the CDR3 is TGTGCCAGCAGTCCCAGGACAGATACGCAGTATTTT. Translation: CASSPRTDTQYF.

This chain uses TRBV29-1 with TRBJ2-7, with 7 bases fitting TRBD1. The trim removed 7 bases at V and 6 bases at J, leaving 9 bases unmatched. The CDR3 is 12 amino acids. Germline CDR1 is SQVTM and CDR2 is ANQGSEA. CDR3 bases: TGCAGCGCTTCAACACAGGGGAGCGAGCAGTACTTC. The encoded protein is CSASTQGSEQYF.

The CDR3 loop is CASSPDRANTIYF. DNA of the CDR3: TGTGCCAGCAGCCCCGACAGGGCGAACACCATATATTTT. The chain uses TRBV11-2 and TRBJ1-3; TRBD1 agrees at 7 bases. Germline assignment: CDR1 SGHAT and CDR2 FQNNGV. V trimming: 5 bases; J trimming: 7 bases; junction bases outside the gene matches: 5. The CDR3 is 13 residues long.

This clone has just a few counts. J is TRBJ1-2 and V is TRBV4-3; 8 bases line up with TRBD1. Trimming cost V 6 bases and J 5 bases; bases outside gene matches: 17. The CDR3 extends over 17 amino acids. Germline CDR1 LGHNA, CDR2 YSLEER. The CDR3 reads CASSQFVGDRIDYGYTF. The CDR3 bases are TGCGCCAGCAGTCAATTCGTAGGGGACAGGATAGATTATGGCTACACCTTC.

This clone was found a few times. This chain connects TRBV7-9 to TRBJ1-1, with TRBD1 matching 9 bases. Germline assignment: CDR1 SEHNR and CDR2 FQNEAQ (reference sequence). The CDR3 runs 13 residues. V lost 3 bases, J lost 4 bases, and 0 bases stayed unmatched. CDR3 bases: TGTGCCAGCAGCTTGGGACAGGGCACTGAAGCTTTCTTT. It translates to CASSLGQGTEAFF.

This chain uses TRBV4-2 with TRBJ1-2; a weak D match, TRBD1 (6 bases). This CDR3 has 15 amino acids. V lost 7 bases, J lost 8 bases, and 23 bases lay in between. Germline CDR1 LGHNA, CDR2 YNFKEQ. CDR3 residues: CASTQGNSQRGGYTF. For the CDR3, the DNA is TGTGCCAGCACCCAGGGGAACAGCCAAAGGGGAGGCTACACCTTC.

This rearrangement joins TRBV4-2 to TRBJ1-5; D is uncertain. This CDR3 comprises 13 residues. With 5 bases removed from V and 1 base from J, the gap between germline ends came to 6 bases. Germline-derived CDR1 and CDR2 are LGHNA and YNFKEQ. DNA of the CDR3: TGTGCCAGCAGCTCGTCGAGCAATCAGCCCCAGCATTTT. Its protein product is CASSSSSNQPQHF.

V gene TRBV12-1 combines with J gene TRBJ1-2; the table assigns TRBD1, which was not confirmed against the DNA. TRBV12-1 is noted as a pseudogene. The length of the CDR3 is 14 residues. The CDR3 sequence: CASSFGQANYGYTF. The CDR3 nucleotides read TGTGCCAGCAGCTTTGGACAGGCTAACTATGGCTACACCTTC.

The chain combines TRBV3-1 (or the pseudogene TRBV3-2) with TRBJ2-5; D is unresolved. The CDR3 has 17 amino acids. The V gene lost 0 bases and the J gene lost 0 bases, with 14 bases spanning the gap. Germline CDR1 and CDR2: LGHDT and YNNKEL (reference sequence). For the CDR3, the DNA is TGTGCCAGCAGCCAAGATAGAGCCGAAAGAGACCAAGAGACCCAGTACTTC. Amino acids: CASSQDRAERDQETQYF.

The rearrangement joins TRBV30 to TRBJ1-2, with D perhaps TRBD1 (5 bases). CDR3 size: 12 residues. CDR1 GTSNPN and CDR2 SVGIG come from the germline V gene (reference sequence). Trimming removed 3 bases at V and 8 bases at J, with 13 bases between. The CDR3, as DNA: TGTGCCTGGAGCCGGGGGACTATGGGCTACACCTTC. Residues: CAWSRGTMGYTF.

This rearrangement joins TRBV7-9 to TRBJ2-5, with TRBD1 as a possible D gene (7 bases). The CDR3 sequence is 14 residues long. V was shortened by 5 bases and J by 2 bases, with 12 bases between the two germline ends. Germline V gene sequence: CDR1 SEHNR, CDR2 FQNEAQ (reference sequence). The CDR3 protein is CASSAGQSQETQYF. The DNA of the CDR3 is TGTGCCAGCAGCGCGGGACAGTCTCAAGAGACCCAGTACTTC.

The chain carries TRBV11-2 and TRBJ1-2; a weak D match, TRBD1 (6 bases). The CDR3 is made up of 14 amino acids. CDR1 is SGHAT and CDR2 is FQNNGV in the germline V gene. V was shortened by 6 bases and J by 3 bases, with 14 bases between the two germline ends. The CDR3 here is CASSRVQGYYGYTF. The CDR3 nucleotides read TGTGCCAGCAGTCGAGTCCAGGGGTACTATGGCTACACCTTC.

This chain uses TRBV11-2 with TRBJ2-7; TRBD1 matches at 7 bases. This CDR3 is built from 16 residues. The trim removed 0 bases at V and 4 bases at J, leaving 9 bases unmatched. The V gene's germline CDR1 is SGHAT and CDR2 FQNNGV. The CDR3 here is CASSLDVVGGWYEQYF. The CDR3 nucleotides are TGTGCCAGCAGCTTAGATGTCGTAGGGGGCTGGTACGAGCAGTACTTC.

The chain combines TRBV9 with TRBJ1-3; TRBD1 aligns across 7 bases. CDR1 SGDLS and CDR2 YYNGEE come from the germline V gene. The V and J ends lost 4 bases and 0 bases, in that order; junction bases with no gene match: 4. The length of the CDR3 is 15 residues. This CDR3 reads CASSRQGNSGNTIYF. For the CDR3, the DNA is TGTGCCAGCAGCAGACAGGGTAACTCTGGAAACACCATATATTTT.

This chain links TRBV6-5 with TRBJ2-1; D is perhaps TRBD2 (6 bases). The V gene's germline CDR1 is MNHEY and CDR2 SVGAGI. The CDR3 runs 15 residues. V was clipped by 6 bases and J by 15 bases, with 27 bases between them. CDR3 loop: CASSPGGFGTLKPFF. The DNA for the CDR3 is TGTGCCAGCAGCCCCGGCGGGTTTGGGACTCTTAAGCCGTTCTTC.